The next 23 T cell receptor beta chains were all read from a single sample in a study of radiation and T cells in renal cell carcinoma (TCRdb year 2020). What this sample's time point label stands for: tumor resected at nephrectomy. The intended sense of this specimen's treatment or condition label: 15 Gy SBRT to primary tumor, nephrectomy 4 weeks later. Library creation used the immunoSEQ multiplex PCR assay. In its TCRdb copy, this immuneACCESS table keeps in-frame sequences only and misses some clones. Where compared with another copy, unresolved V genes explain less than half of these, and the others have no known cause. The sample has over 15,000 clones on record, around two thirds of them singletons. Under 15% of the sample lies in the top ten. Source: tumor tissue, taken from a patient whose treatment included radiotherapy and nephrectomy. The receptor set was obtained from a woman in her sixties or seventies with renal cell carcinoma.

The V and J genes are TRBV29-1 and TRBJ2-3; 7 positions agree with TRBD2. CDR3 length equals 15 residues. V lost 3 bases and J lost 1; bases outside the gene matches: 7. Germline V lookup: CDR1 SQVTM, CDR2 ANQGSEA. CDR3 sequence reads: CSVDQTGLRTDTQYF. The CDR3 nucleotides read TGCAGCGTTGACCAAACGGGACTACGCACAGATACGCAGTATTTT.

The chain employs TRBV5-6 and TRBJ1-6; D is ambiguous. Germline V lookup: CDR1 SGHDT, CDR2 YYEEEE. The CDR3 runs to 14 residues. Trimming took off 4 bases at V and 8 bases at J, with 13 bases between the two ends. The CDR3: CASSPGRVYSPLHF. The CDR3 DNA is TGTGCCAGCAGCCCCGGACGGGTTTATTCACCCCTCCACTTT.

The V and J genes are TRBV9 and TRBJ1-6; maybe TRBD1 (5 bases). Germline V gives CDR1 SGDLS, CDR2 YYNGEE. The CDR3 covers 15 residues. V was clipped by 0 bases and J by 9 bases, with 13 bases between them. This CDR3 reads CASSVGRGETSPLHF. The CDR3 DNA reads as TGTGCCAGCAGCGTAGGTAGAGGGGAGACTTCACCCCTCCACTTT.

The chain links TRBV5-4 to TRBJ1-1; TRBD1 aligns across 7 bases. The V segment lost 3 bases and the J segment 0 bases; nucleotides outside the gene matches: 11. The CDR3 is 17 residues long. Germline V lookup: CDR1 SGHNT, CDR2 YYREEE (reference sequence). CDR3 residues: CASSSARQGGMNTEAFF. CDR3 nucleotide sequence: TGTGCCAGCAGCTCGGCACGACAGGGAGGCATGAACACTGAAGCTTTCTTT.

This chain uses TRBV20-1 with TRBJ2-5; the D gene is possibly TRBD2 (6 bases). V dropped 6 bases and J dropped 7 bases, with 12 bases sitting between them. The CDR3 is made up of 11 amino acids. Per the germline V gene, CDR1 is DFQATT and CDR2 is SNEGSKA (reference sequence). Written as DNA, the CDR3 is TGCAGTGCCCTACGGGAGCGGACCCAGTACTTC. This translates into CSALRERTQYF.

The V call is TRBV25-1, the J call TRBJ1-1; D is uncertain. With 5 bases removed from V and 5 bases from J, the gap between germline ends came to 15 bases. This CDR3 comprises 14 residues. CDR1 and CDR2 (germline): MGHDK, SYGVNS. Here the CDR3 DNA reads TGTGCCAGCAGTTCCATGGGTCGGGATACTGAAGCTTTCTTT. This sequence encodes CASSSMGRDTEAFF. The full variable domain, its missing parts supplied by reference TRBV25-1 and TRBJ1-1, is EADIYQTPRYLVIGTGKKITLECSQTMGHDKMYWYQQDPGMELHLIHYSYGVNSTEKGDLSSESTVSRIRTEHFPLTLESARPSHTSQYLCASSSMGRDTEAFFGQGTRLTVV.

The genes are TRBV6-1 and TRBJ1-4; D not resolved. V was trimmed by 3 bases and J by 2 bases, leaving 10 bases between them. This CDR3 has 15 residues. In germline, CDR1 is MNHNS, CDR2 SASEGT. The CDR3 coding sequence is TGTGCCAGCAGTGATCTTCCGGACACTAATGAAAAACTGTTTTTT. It encodes CASSDLPDTNEKLFF.

This clone was counted between two and nine times. The genes are TRBV10-2 and TRBJ1-2, with a tentative D call TRBD1 (5 bases). This CDR3 has 15 residues. Trimming removed 1 base at V and 1 base at J, with 10 bases between. CDR1 is WSHSY and CDR2 is SAAADI in the germline V gene. CDR3 bases: TGCGCCAGCAGTGAGTTGAGGGGCGATAACTATGGCTACACCTTC. It specifies CASSELRGDNYGYTF.

This sequence joins TRBV10-3 and TRBJ1-2; D is ambiguous. From germline, CDR1 is ENHRY and CDR2 SYGVKD. The CDR3 loop spans 14 amino acids. V shed 0 bases and J shed 1 base, with 6 bases lying between them. CDR3 sequence: CAISESTVNYGYTF. The CDR3 DNA is TGTGCCATCAGTGAGTCGACGGTTAACTATGGCTACACCTTC.

The DNA for the CDR3 is TGTGCCACCGGACAGGGAAGGGAAAATGAGCAGTTCTTC. Protein product: CATGQGRENEQFF. The chain is built from TRBV6-6 and TRBJ2-1; 8 bases line up with TRBD1. Per germline, CDR1 MNHNY and CDR2 SVGAGI (reference sequence). V trimming: 10 bases; J trimming: 7 bases; junction bases outside the gene matches: 9. This CDR3 is built from 13 residues.

The J gene is TRBJ2-7, the V gene TRBV29-1; 9 nucleotides agree with TRBD1. The CDR3 runs to 14 residues. V gave up 5 bases and J gave up 5 bases; unmatched junction bases: 10. Germline V lookup: CDR1 SQVTM, CDR2 ANQGSEA. CDR3 amino acids: CSVRTGGAGNEQYF. The CDR3 nucleotides are TGCAGCGTTCGAACAGGGGGCGCAGGAAACGAGCAGTACTTC.

The chain combines TRBV5-6 with TRBJ2-2; D may be TRBD1 or TRBD2 (5 bases each). Germline lookup yields CDR1 SGHDT and CDR2 YYEEEE. The CDR3 sequence is 15 residues long. V gave up 4 bases and J gave up 2 bases, with 12 bases separating them. The CDR3 here is CASSPIGANTGELFF. The CDR3 DNA follows: TGTGCCAGCAGCCCAATCGGGGCTAACACCGGGGAGCTGTTTTTT.

V usage is TRBV5-1 and J usage is TRBJ1-4; D call uncertain. The V and J ends lost 1 base and 3 bases respectively, with 7 bases between them. Germline V gene sequence: CDR1 SGHRS, CDR2 YFSETQ. This CDR3 has 14 amino acids. For the CDR3, the DNA is TGCGCCAGCAGCTTGTTAGGGTCTAATGAAAAACTGTTTTTT. Translation: CASSLLGSNEKLFF.

This clone was observed a handful of times. The rearrangement joins TRBV9 to TRBJ1-2, with TRBD1 as a possible D gene (5 bases). The CDR3 consists of 16 residues. V lost 0 bases and J 6 bases, leaving 18 bases between the germline ends. CDR1 and CDR2 from the germline V gene are SGDLS and YYNGEE. The CDR3 DNA reads as TGTGCCAGCAGCGTAGCCCAGTCAGGGAAGAACCATGGCTACACCTTC. It yields the protein CASSVAQSGKNHGYTF. The full variable domain, in which reference TRBV9 and TRBJ1-2 provide the parts outside the CDR3, is DSGVTQTPKHLITATGQRVTLRCSPRSGDLSVYWYQQSLDQGLQFLIQYYNGEERAKGNILERFSAQQFPDLHSELNLSSLELGDSALYFCASSVAQSGKNHGYTFGSGTRLTVV.

In its sample, this clone is medium-sized. The chain carries TRBV27 and TRBJ1-5; no firm D call. The CDR3 covers 12 residues. V was trimmed by 3 bases and J by 9 bases, leaving 9 bases between them. The germline CDR1 and CDR2 sequences are MNHEY and SMNVEV (reference sequence). Written as DNA, the CDR3 is TGTGCCAGCAGTTTCTCCCGAGGGCCCCAGCATTTT. The encoded protein is CASSFSRGPQHF.

This clone was observed a few times. This chain links TRBV4-3 with TRBJ1-2; D might be TRBD1 (5 bases). The germline V and J ends were trimmed by 2 bases and 8 bases, with 15 bases remaining between them. Germline V gene data show CDR1 as LGHNA and CDR2 as YSLEER. CDR3 length: 14 residues. CDR3 protein: CASSQTGQFGGYTF. CDR3 DNA: TGCGCCAGCAGCCAAACGGGGCAGTTTGGCGGCTACACCTTC.

This chain uses TRBV11-1 with TRBJ2-1; D may be TRBD1 (6 bases). The CDR3 is 13 amino acids. Germline loops: CDR1 SGHAT, CDR2 FQDESV (reference sequence). The ends were cut back, 4 bases at V and 4 bases at J, with 8 bases in the middle. CDR3 protein: CASSSGAYNEQFF. CDR3 nucleotides: TGTGCCAGCAGCTCAGGGGCATACAATGAGCAGTTCTTC.

The count of this clone is one. V usage is TRBV5-1 and J usage is TRBJ2-7; D is undetermined. The CDR3 covers 12 residues. Trimming removed 1 base at V and 4 bases at J, with 6 bases between. Germline V gene lookup returns CDR1 SGHRS and CDR2 YFSETQ. The CDR3 region is CASSLTSYEQYF. CDR3 nucleotides: TGCGCCAGCAGCTTGACATCTTACGAGCAGTACTTC.

The CDR3 nucleotides are TGTGCCAGCAGCCGAGGGGACGGTCAGCATTTT. It specifies CASSRGDGQHF. The V gene is TRBV14, the J gene TRBJ1-5; maybe TRBD1 (5 bases). V gave up 4 bases and J gave up 13 bases, with 11 bases separating them. The CDR3 extends over 11 amino acids. Per germline, CDR1 SGHDN and CDR2 FVKESK.

Concerning this clone itself: The same CDR3 also results from other DNA sequences found in this sample. The genes are TRBV6-6 and TRBJ1-1; TRBD1 might be the D (5 bases). The CDR3 has 14 amino acids. The ends were cut back, 5 bases at V and 2 bases at J, with 12 bases in the middle. Germline V lookup: CDR1 MNHNY, CDR2 SVGAGI (reference sequence). Here the CDR3 reads CASSLSGGNTEAFF. The CDR3, as DNA: TGTGCCAGCAGTCTATCCGGGGGTAACACTGAAGCTTTCTTT.

The chain carries TRBV2 and TRBJ2-3, with 11 bases fitting TRBD2. Unmatched junction bases numbered 3, after V lost 3 bases and J lost 4 bases. The germline V gene has CDR1 SNHLY and CDR2 FYNNEI. This CDR3 spans 15 amino acids. The CDR3 DNA follows: TGTGCCAGCAGTGATAGCGGGGGGGCTTCAGATACGCAGTATTTT. This translates into CASSDSGGASDTQYF.

The chain is built from TRBV28 and TRBJ1-1; D not resolved. V gave up 5 bases and J gave up 1 base, with 11 bases separating them. This CDR3 comprises 14 residues. Germline-derived CDR1 and CDR2 are MDHEN and SYDVKM. The CDR3 region has the DNA TGTGCCAGCAGTACGGCGGGCAGGAACACTGAAGCTTTCTTT. Its translation is CASSTAGRNTEAFF.

J is TRBJ1-1 and V is TRBV6-1; D gene ambiguous. Trimming stripped 7 bases from V and 4 bases from J, with 7 bases between. The CDR3 length is 11 residues. Germline CDR1 reads MNHNS; CDR2 reads SASEGT. This CDR3 reads CASMKFTEAFF. In DNA, the CDR3 is TGTGCCAGCATGAAGTTCACTGAAGCTTTCTTT.